This TCR beta chain was obtained from a study of cytomegalovirus exposure and HLA in healthy donors. Findings of the study overall: Using the classifier, cytomegalovirus status was reportedly diagnosed with high specificity and sensitivity.

A multiplex PCR was run with 60 Vbeta primers and 13 Jbeta primers. The repertoire was sequenced with immunoSEQ multiplex PCR; TCRdb's copy has only in-frame clones and lacks some. The repertoire holds tens of thousands of clones, with about 76% as singletons. Details on this clone: Its antigen is still unknown.

Germline V gives CDR1 SGHAT, CDR2 FQNNGV. The CDR3 contains 15 residues. Unmatched junction bases numbered 5, after V lost 5 bases and J lost 3 bases. This chain connects TRBV11-2 to TRBJ2-1; 9 nucleotides match TRBD2. Source material: PBMCs. The TCR comes from a man aged 18 to 30 in good health and CMV-seronegative. In DNA form, the CDR3 reads TGTGCCAGCAGCCAGGGACTAGCTGACTACAATGAGCAGTTCTTC. Translating it yields CASSQGLADYNEQFF.